The rows below give T cell receptor beta chains drawn from one sample of a study of blood T cells in healthy people across ages. TCRdb called the 5' RACE reads again in MiXCR, with one record for every CDR3 protein. The table shows 700,000 to 950,000 distinct CDR3 sequences, with roughly 41% occurring only once. Source material: blood. All receptors come from a woman in her sixties or seventies in good health. CDR3s include the opening cysteine and the closing phenylalanine or tryptophan. A D gene is named only where the DNA matches it firmly. Not every row has a clone size; where given, it reads once, few, many or a size class.

d_call	v_call	j_call	clone_size	cdr3_nt	cdr3_aa
-	TRBV27	TRBJ2-7	few	TGTGCCAGCATCTCGGACGAAGACGAGCAGTACTTC	CASISDEDEQYF
-	TRBV10-3	TRBJ1-6	few	TGTGCCATCAGTCAGGACAATAATTCACCCCTCCACTTT	CAISQDNNSPLHF
TRBD2	TRBV4-1	TRBJ2-4	-	TGCGCCAGCAGCGCGGGGAATCTCGGGAGGGCCAAAAACATTCAGTACTTC	CASSAGNLGRAKNIQYF
-	TRBV5-1	TRBJ2-7	few	TGCGCCAGCAGCTTTGCGTATGGACAGGAGGGCTACGAGCAGTACTTC	CASSFAYGQEGYEQYF
TRBD2	TRBV7-2	TRBJ2-3	-	TGTGCCAGCAGAGGACTAGCGGGAGGGGTTACAGATACGCAGTATTTT	CASRGLAGGVTDTQYF
-	TRBV7-2	TRBJ2-3	-	TGTGCCAGCAGCTTAGTAGCCTACACAGATACGCAGTATTTT	CASSLVAYTDTQYF
-	TRBV12-3/TRBV12-4	TRBJ2-7	-	TGTGCCAGCAGTTACTCATCAGGGCCCTACAATGAGCAGTACTTC	CASSYSSGPYNEQYF
TRBD2	TRBV4-2	TRBJ2-5	many	TGTGCCAGCAGCCACTTGCTAGCGGACTACAATGAGCAGTACTTC	CASSHLLADYNEQYF
-	TRBV7-2	TRBJ2-1	-	TGTGCCAGCAGCTTTGGGGTTTACGAGCAGTTCTTC	CASSFGVYEQFF
-	TRBV20-1	TRBJ2-3	-	TGCAGTGCTGACCCCGGAACAGATACGCAGTATTTT	CSADPGTDTQYF
-	TRBV6-1	TRBJ1-1	few	TGTGCCAGCAGTGAACTATTCGAGAACACTGAAGCTTTCTTT	CASSELFENTEAFF
TRBD1	TRBV29-1	TRBJ2-5	-	TGCAGCGTAAAACAGGGGGGATCAGAGACCCAGTACTTC	CSVKQGGSETQYF
-	TRBV6-5	TRBJ1-1	-	TGTGCCAGTCAATCAGGGGATTACACTGAAGCTTTCTTT	CASQSGDYTEAFF
TRBD1	TRBV18	TRBJ2-7	-	TGTGCCAGCTCACCTCCCGGGACAGGGAGCAACGAGCAGTACTTC	CASSPPGTGSNEQYF
TRBD2	TRBV20-1	TRBJ2-1	many	TGCAGTGCTGTCCCTGGACTAGCGGGGGGGTACAATGAGCAGTTCTTC	CSAVPGLAGGYNEQFF
-	TRBV5-5	TRBJ1-5	few	TGTGCCAGCAGCTTGTGGGGGGGAGGTCAGCCCCAGCATTTT	CASSLWGGGQPQHF
TRBD1	TRBV9	TRBJ2-7	-	TGTGCCAGCAGCCCCTGGGACAGGGGCTACAATGAGCAGTACTTC	CASSPWDRGYNEQYF
-	TRBV11-3	TRBJ1-1	-	TGTGCCAGCAGCTTAGGACTCGAAATGGGAGCTTTCTTT	CASSLGLEMGAFF
-	TRBV11-1	TRBJ1-2	once	TGTGCCTGCAGCTTAGCGCTAAGCGGGGATGGCTACACCTTC	CACSLALSGDGYTF
-	TRBV6-5	TRBJ1-1	-	TGTGCCAGCAGTTACTTAACTGGCACTGAAGCTTTCTTT	CASSYLTGTEAFF
TRBD1	TRBV12-3/TRBV12-4	TRBJ1-2	-	TGTGCCAGCAGTTTAGGGGTAGGGGGCGCCGAATTCTATGGCTACACCTTC	CASSLGVGGAEFYGYTF
TRBD1	TRBV28	TRBJ2-7	-	TGTGCCAGCAGTTATCCCTTCCGACAGGGGGGCTACGAGCAGTACTTC	CASSYPFRQGGYEQYF
TRBD2	TRBV20-1	TRBJ2-7	few	TGCAGTGCTAGCCGTACTAGCGGGAGTCGTATCGAGCAGTACTTC	CSASRTSGSRIEQYF
-	TRBV18	TRBJ1-1	few	TGTGCCAGCTCCCCCCTGAGTGGTGCCCGGGGCACTGAAGCTTTCTTT	CASSPLSGARGTEAFF
-	TRBV28	TRBJ2-6	-	TGTGCCAGCAGGTTCACGTCTGGGGCCAACGTCCTGACTTTC	CASRFTSGANVLTF
-	TRBV20-1	TRBJ2-7	many	TGCAGTGCTAGAGATTTTGTTTTCTACGAGCAGTACTTC	CSARDFVFYEQYF